This T cell receptor (beta chain) was captured in a study of T-cell memory formation after mild COVID-19. Study results and caveats: Pre-infection memory held some responding clones, suggesting pre-existing cross-reactive T cells responded. What remained unconfirmed was the SARS-CoV-2 specificity of second-wave clones peaking on day 37. Researchers report contracting CD4+ clones mostly in CM and EM, with CD8+ clones in EMRA. Contracting clones from day 15 to 85 had balanced CD4/CD8; later expanders favoured CD4+.

Germline V gene sequence: CDR1 MNHNS, CDR2 SASEGT. The V segment lost 8 bases and the J segment 4 bases; nucleotides outside the gene matches: 15. The CDR3 spans 16 residues. Note on this clonotype: Antigen unknown.

TCRdb used MiXCR to reprocess the 5' RACE reads, holding one entry per CDR3 protein. This sample has 550,000 to 700,000 distinct CDR3 sequences, with roughly 17% found just once. The chain couples TRBV6-1 to TRBJ2-5, with TRBD1 matching 8 bases. The sample consisted of PBMCs or a T cell subset sorted from them (not recorded which). The clonotype was recovered from an adult woman who had mild COVID-19 (a few samples of this study predate the infection). Cell type and time point are not known. Here the CDR3 reads CASSNRGPTGGETQYF. CDR3 coding DNA: TGTGCCAGCTCCAATCGAGGCCCAACAGGGGGAGAGACCCAGTACTTC.